This TCR beta chain was documented in a study of human T cells and chemical hapten exposure. Study-level results: Expanded TCR sets contained significantly more large CDR3 similarity clusters than controls.

This clonotype was counted many times. Its target is not known. Time point defined: pre-sensitization, week 0. Noted treatment: therapeutic diphenylcyclopropenone sensitization with weekly scalp DPC. The study extracted total RNA from unfractionated whole blood. MiXCR was run by TCRdb on the RACE reads, yielding one entry per CDR3 protein. This sample carries under 400,000 distinct CDR3 sequences, approximately 5.1% of them seen once, and the ten largest clones take 2.5% to 3%. Specimen: whole blood, collected in connection with sensitization to the hapten diphenylcyclopropenone (DPC). This sequence was found in a woman aged 45-65 years with alopecia areata. Some clones in this sample may be carry-over from other donors' samples.

In DNA, the CDR3 is TGTGCCAGCAGCCTCCCGGAGGGGGCGGGGAGCACTGAAGCTTTCTTT. Translating gives CASSLPEGAGSTEAFF. The rearrangement uses TRBV28 and TRBJ1-1, with 7 bases lining up with TRBD1. Per the germline V gene, CDR1 is MDHEN and CDR2 is SYDVKM. The CDR3 runs to 16 residues. V was clipped by 6 bases and J by 4 bases; unmatched bases: 14. The full variable domain, with the rest looked up from reference TRBV28 and TRBJ1-1, is DVKVTQSSRYLVKRTGEKVFLECVQDMDHENMFWYRQDPGLGLRLIYFSYDVKMKEKGDIPEGYSVSREKKERFSLILESASTNQTSMYLCASSLPEGAGSTEAFFGQGTRLTVV.